Detailed here is one T cell receptor beta chain. Its antigen is unknown. Trimming stripped 5 bases from V and 11 bases from J, with 18 bases between. This CDR3 spans 13 amino acids. Germline loops: CDR1 MNHEY, CDR2 SMNVEV (reference sequence). The people who gave samples were healthy Caucasians from Russia, aged roughly 6 to 100. Sample-barcoded 5' priming and a J-beta primer mix drove a second PCR of roughly 7 to 11 cycles. TCRdb reprocessed the 5' RACE reads with MiXCR, giving one entry per CDR3 protein. Among about 1.1 million distinct CDR3 sequences, approximately 38% were seen once, and the ten largest hold around 14%. This sample is part of a study of blood T cells in healthy people across ages. General observations from the study: The study found more naive CD4+ cells and higher diversity in long-lived than aged donors. While age rose, TCR beta diversity per million T cells dropped in a roughly linear way.

The sample comprised blood. The chain couples TRBV27 to TRBJ2-5; D is undetermined. The clonotype originates from a man aged 18 to 30 in good health. CDR3 in amino acids: CASSPGRRREQYF. The CDR3 coding sequence is TGTGCCAGCAGTCCGGGCCGCCGCAGAGAGCAGTACTTC.